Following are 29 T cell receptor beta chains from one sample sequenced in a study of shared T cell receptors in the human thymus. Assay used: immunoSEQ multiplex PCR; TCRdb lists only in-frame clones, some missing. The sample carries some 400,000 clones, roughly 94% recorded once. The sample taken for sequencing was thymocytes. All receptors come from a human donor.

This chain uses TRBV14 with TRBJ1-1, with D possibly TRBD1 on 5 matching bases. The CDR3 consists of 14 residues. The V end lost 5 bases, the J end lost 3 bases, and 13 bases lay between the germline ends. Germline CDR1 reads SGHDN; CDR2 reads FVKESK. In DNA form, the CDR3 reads TGTGCCAGCAGCAAATCCTTGGGGGACACTGAAGCTTTCTTT. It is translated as CASSKSLGDTEAFF.

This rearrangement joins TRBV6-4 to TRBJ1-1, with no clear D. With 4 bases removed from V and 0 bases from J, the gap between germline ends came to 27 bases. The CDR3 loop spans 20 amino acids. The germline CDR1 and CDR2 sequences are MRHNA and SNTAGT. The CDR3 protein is CASSAHLVLFGEKMNTEAFF. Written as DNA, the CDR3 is TGTGCCAGCAGTGCCCATCTCGTCCTATTTGGGGAAAAAATGAACACTGAAGCTTTCTTT.

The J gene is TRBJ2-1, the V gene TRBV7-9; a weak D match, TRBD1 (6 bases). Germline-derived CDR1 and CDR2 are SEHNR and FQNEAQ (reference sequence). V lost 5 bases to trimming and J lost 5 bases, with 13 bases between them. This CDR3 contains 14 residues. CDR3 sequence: CASSPSGQHNEQFF. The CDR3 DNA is TGTGCCAGCAGCCCCTCAGGACAGCACAATGAGCAGTTCTTC.

In DNA, the CDR3 is TGTGCCAGCAGCCACTCGGGAGGGCGCCTCTATGGCTACACCTTC. This gives the protein CASSHSGGRLYGYTF. V usage is TRBV5-8 and J usage is TRBJ1-2; D ambiguous. Germline lookup yields CDR1 SGHTS and CDR2 YDEGEE. The CDR3 runs 15 residues. Trimming stripped 4 bases from V and 4 bases from J, with 17 bases between.

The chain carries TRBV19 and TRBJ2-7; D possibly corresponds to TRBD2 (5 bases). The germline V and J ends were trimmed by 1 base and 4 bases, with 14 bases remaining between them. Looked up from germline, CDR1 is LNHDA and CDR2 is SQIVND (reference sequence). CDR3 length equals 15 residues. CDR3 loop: CASSIGAGKRYEQYF. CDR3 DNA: TGTGCCAGTAGTATAGGGGCCGGGAAAAGGTACGAGCAGTACTTC. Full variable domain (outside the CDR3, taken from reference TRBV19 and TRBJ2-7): DGGITQSPKYLFRKEGQNVTLSCEQNLNHDAMYWYRQDPGQGLRLIYYSQIVNDFQKGDIAEGYSVSREKKESFPLTVTSAQKNPTAFYLCASSIGAGKRYEQYFGPGTRLTVT.

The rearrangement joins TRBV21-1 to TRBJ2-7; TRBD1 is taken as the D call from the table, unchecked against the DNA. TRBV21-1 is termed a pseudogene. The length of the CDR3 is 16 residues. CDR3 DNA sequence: TGTGCCAGCCCCTATGGGAAGGACAGGGGATTCGACGAGCAGTACTTC. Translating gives CASPYGKDRGFDEQYF.

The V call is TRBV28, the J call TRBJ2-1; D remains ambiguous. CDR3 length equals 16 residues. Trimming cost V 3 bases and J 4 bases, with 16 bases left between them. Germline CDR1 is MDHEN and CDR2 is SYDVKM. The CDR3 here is CASSFTTLESYNEQFF. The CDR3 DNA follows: TGTGCCAGCAGTTTTACAACCCTAGAATCATACAATGAGCAGTTCTTC.

CDR3 DNA sequence: TGTGCCAGCCGTCACGGACTAGCGGGATCTCCAGATACGCAGTATTTT. This gives the protein CASRHGLAGSPDTQYF. The rearrangement uses TRBV7-2 and TRBJ2-3, with 12 bases aligning to TRBD2. V was clipped by 8 bases and J by 4 bases; unmatched bases: 10. The CDR3 is 16 amino acids. Germline CDR1 is SGHTA and CDR2 is FQGNSA.

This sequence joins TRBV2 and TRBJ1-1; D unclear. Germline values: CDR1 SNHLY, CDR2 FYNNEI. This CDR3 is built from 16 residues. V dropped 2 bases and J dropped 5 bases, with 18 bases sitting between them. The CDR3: CASSERHNTRGTEAFF. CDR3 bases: TGTGCCAGCAGTGAAAGACACAATACGCGAGGGACTGAAGCTTTCTTT.

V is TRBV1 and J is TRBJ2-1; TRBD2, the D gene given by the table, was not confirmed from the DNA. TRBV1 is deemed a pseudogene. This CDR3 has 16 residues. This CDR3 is CTSSHPWAGTYNEQFF. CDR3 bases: TGCACCAGCAGCCACCCCTGGGCGGGAACCTACAATGAGCAGTTCTTC.

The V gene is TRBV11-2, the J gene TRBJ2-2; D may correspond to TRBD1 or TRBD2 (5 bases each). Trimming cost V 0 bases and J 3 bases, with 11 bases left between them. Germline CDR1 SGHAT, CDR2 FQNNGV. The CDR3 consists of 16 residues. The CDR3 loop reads CASSLERLGDTGELFF. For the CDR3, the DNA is TGTGCCAGCAGCTTAGAGCGGCTGGGGGACACCGGGGAGCTGTTTTTT.

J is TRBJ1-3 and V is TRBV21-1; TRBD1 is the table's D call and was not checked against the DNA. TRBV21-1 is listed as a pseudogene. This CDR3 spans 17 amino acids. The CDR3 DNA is TGTGCCAGCATTTGTACAGGGCCGAGTTCCTCTGGAAACACCATATATTTT. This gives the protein CASICTGPSSSGNTIYF.

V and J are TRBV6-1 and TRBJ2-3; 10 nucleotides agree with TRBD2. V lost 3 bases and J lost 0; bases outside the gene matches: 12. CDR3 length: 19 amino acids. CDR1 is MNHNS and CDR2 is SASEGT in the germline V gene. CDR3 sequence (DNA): TGTGCCAGCAGTGAGAGCGGGAGGGGACTACTCTCTAGCACAGATACGCAGTATTTT. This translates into CASSESGRGLLSSTDTQYF.

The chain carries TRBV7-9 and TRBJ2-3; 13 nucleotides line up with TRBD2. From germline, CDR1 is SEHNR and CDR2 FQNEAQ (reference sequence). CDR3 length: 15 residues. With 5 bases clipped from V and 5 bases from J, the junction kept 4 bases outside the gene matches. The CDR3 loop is CASSPRTSGRDTQYF. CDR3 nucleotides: TGTGCCAGCAGCCCTCGGACTAGCGGGAGAGATACGCAGTATTTT.

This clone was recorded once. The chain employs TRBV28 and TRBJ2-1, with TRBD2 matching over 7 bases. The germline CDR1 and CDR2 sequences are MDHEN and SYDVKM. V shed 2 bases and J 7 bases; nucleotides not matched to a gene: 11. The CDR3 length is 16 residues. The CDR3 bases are TGTGCCAGCAGTTTAACGCGGGAGATGGGGCGGAATGAGCAGTTCTTC. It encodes CASSLTREMGRNEQFF.

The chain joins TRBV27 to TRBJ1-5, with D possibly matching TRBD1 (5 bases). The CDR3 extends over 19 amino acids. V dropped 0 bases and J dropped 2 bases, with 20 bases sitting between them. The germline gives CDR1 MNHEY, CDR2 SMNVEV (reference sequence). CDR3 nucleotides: TGTGCCAGCAGTTTATCGGCATTGCGGGGCCCCCGGGGCAATCAGCCCCAGCATTTT. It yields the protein CASSLSALRGPRGNQPQHF.

This CDR3 is CASSIWTSGSEDTQYF. CDR3 nucleotide sequence: TGTGCCAGTAGCATCTGGACTAGCGGGAGTGAGGATACGCAGTATTTT. The chain carries TRBV19 and TRBJ2-3; TRBD2 aligns across 13 bases. This CDR3 is 16 amino acids long. CDR1 and CDR2 from the germline V gene are LNHDA and SQIVND (reference sequence). The trim removed 6 bases at V and 6 bases at J, leaving 9 bases unmatched.

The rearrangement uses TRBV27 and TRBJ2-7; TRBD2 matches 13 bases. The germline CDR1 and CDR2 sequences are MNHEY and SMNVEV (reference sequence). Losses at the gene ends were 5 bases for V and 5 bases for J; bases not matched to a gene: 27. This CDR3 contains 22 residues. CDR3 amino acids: CASSLNPDRGTGTSGAPNEQYF. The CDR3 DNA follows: TGTGCCAGCAGTCTCAACCCGGACAGGGGGACCGGGACTAGCGGGGCCCCCAACGAGCAGTACTTC.

DNA of the CDR3: TGTGCCAGCACCTTGAGGAGGGGGTACTCCTACGAGCAGTACTTC. Amino acids: CASTLRRGYSYEQYF. V is TRBV6-5 and J is TRBJ2-7, with D perhaps being TRBD1 or TRBD2 (6 bases each). Deletions cut 7 bases from V and 0 bases from J, with 16 bases between. The CDR3 has 15 residues. The germline CDR1 and CDR2 sequences are MNHEY and SVGAGI.

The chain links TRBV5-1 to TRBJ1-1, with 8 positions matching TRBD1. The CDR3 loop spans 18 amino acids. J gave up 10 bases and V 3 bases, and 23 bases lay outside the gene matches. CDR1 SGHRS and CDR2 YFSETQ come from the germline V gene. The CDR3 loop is CASSYELGQGPLRGGAFF. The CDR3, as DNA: TGCGCCAGCAGCTATGAGCTAGGACAGGGACCCCTTAGAGGAGGAGCTTTCTTT.

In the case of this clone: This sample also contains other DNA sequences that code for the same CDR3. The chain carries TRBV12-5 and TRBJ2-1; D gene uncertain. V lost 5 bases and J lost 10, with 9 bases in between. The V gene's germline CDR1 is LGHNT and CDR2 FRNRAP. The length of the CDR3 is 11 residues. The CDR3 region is CASGLEGEQFF. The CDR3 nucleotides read TGTGCTAGTGGTCTGGAAGGAGAGCAGTTCTTC.

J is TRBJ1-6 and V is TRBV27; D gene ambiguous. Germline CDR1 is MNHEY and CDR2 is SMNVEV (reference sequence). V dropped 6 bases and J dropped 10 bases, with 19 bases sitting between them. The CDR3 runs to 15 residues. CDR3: CASSPTGSWESPLHF. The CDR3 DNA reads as TGTGCCAGCAGCCCAACCGGGTCCTGGGAGTCACCCCTCCACTTT.

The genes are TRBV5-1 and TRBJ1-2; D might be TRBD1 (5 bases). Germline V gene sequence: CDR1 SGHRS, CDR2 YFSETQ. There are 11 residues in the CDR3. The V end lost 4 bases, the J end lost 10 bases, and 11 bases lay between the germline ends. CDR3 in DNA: TGCGCCAGCAGCCCATGGGGCGCCTACACCTTC. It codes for CASSPWGAYTF.

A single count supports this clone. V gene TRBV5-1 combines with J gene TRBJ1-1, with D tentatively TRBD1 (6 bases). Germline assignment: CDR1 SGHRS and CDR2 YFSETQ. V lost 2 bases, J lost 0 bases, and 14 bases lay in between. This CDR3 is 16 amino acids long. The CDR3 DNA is TGCGCCAGCAGCTTCTCCCGGACAGAGATGAACACTGAAGCTTTCTTT. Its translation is CASSFSRTEMNTEAFF.

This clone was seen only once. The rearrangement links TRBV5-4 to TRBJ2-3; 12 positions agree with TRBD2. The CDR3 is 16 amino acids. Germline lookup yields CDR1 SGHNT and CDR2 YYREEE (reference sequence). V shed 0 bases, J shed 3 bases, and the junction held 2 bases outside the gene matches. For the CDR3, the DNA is TGTGCCAGCAGCTTGGCCACTAGCGGGAGGACAGATACGCAGTATTTT. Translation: CASSLATSGRTDTQYF.

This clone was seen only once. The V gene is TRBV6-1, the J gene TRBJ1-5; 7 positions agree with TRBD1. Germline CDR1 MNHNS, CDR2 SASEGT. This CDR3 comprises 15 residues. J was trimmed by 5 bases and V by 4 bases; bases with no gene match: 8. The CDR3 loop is CASSGRDSRDQPQHF. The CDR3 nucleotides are TGTGCCAGCAGTGGCCGGGACAGTCGTGATCAGCCCCAGCATTTT.

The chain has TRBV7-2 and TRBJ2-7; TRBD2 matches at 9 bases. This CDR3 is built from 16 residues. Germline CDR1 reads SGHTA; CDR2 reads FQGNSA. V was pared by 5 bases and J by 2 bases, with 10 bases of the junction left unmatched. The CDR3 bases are TGTGCCAGCAGCCCCACGATAGCGGGAGCGACCTACGAGCAGTACTTC. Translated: CASSPTIAGATYEQYF. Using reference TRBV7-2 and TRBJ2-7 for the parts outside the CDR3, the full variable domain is GAGVSQSPSNKVTEKGKDVELRCDPISGHTALYWYRQSLGQGLEFLIYFQGNSAPDKSGLPSDRFSAERTGGSVSTLTIQRTQQEDSAVYLCASSPTIAGATYEQYFGPGTRLTVT.

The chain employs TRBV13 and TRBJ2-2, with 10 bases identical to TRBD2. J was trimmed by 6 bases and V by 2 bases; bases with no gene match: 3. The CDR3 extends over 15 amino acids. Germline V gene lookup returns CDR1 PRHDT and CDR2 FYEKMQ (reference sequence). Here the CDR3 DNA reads TGTGCCAGCAGCTTACCAACTAGCGGGGCCGGGGAGCTGTTTTTT. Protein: CASSLPTSGAGELFF.

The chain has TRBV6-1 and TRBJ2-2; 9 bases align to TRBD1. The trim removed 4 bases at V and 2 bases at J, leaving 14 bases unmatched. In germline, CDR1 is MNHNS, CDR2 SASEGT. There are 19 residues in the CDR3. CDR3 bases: TGTGCCAGCAGTGCAGTCCCCGGGACAGGGATAACAAACACCGGGGAGCTGTTTTTT. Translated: CASSAVPGTGITNTGELFF.